This TCR beta chain was found in a study of blood T cell repertoires in COVID-19. Study details: Samples came from the United States, Italy and Spain, spanning acute and convalescent COVID-19.

This CDR3 is built from 16 residues. Trimming stripped 3 bases from V and 0 bases from J, with 13 bases between. Germline-derived CDR1 and CDR2 are LNHDA and SQIVND (reference sequence). Original methodology: Scientists estimated how many nucleated cells there were by amplifying reference gene primers. The assay was immunoSEQ multiplex PCR, and TCRdb's table has in-frame clones only and misses some. Clonal size and the V and J genes are those of that table, whereas D and trimming came from the DNA. The repertoire has some 150,000 clones, 84% of them found once; the top ten carry 8.8%. This TCR came from a woman aged 80 or over in a cohort sampled during active or convalescent COVID-19. Sequenced: peripheral blood. V usage is TRBV19 and J usage is TRBJ2-3; D might be TRBD1 (5 bases). The CDR3 protein is CASSIRRTSSTDTQYF. The CDR3 bases are TGTGCCAGTAGTATTAGGCGGACATCGAGCACAGATACGCAGTATTTT.